This record covers a single T cell receptor beta chain. This specimen belongs to a study of T cell responses to AZD1222 COVID-19 vaccine. Libraries were prepared by immunoSEQ multiplex PCR; TCRdb keeps only in-frame clonotypes and omits some of them. This table holds over 100,000 clones, roughly 93% found once. This clonotype was sampled from an adult in good health. The input for sequencing was peripheral blood, taken on day 0 of AZD1222 vaccination.

The CDR3 protein is CASSDSSYEQYF. In DNA, the CDR3 is TGTGCCAGCAGCGACAGCTCCTACGAGCAGTACTTC. V is TRBV9 and J is TRBJ2-7; the D is unclear. V dropped 3 bases and J dropped 0 bases, with 4 bases sitting between them. This CDR3 spans 12 amino acids. The germline CDR1 and CDR2 sequences are SGDLS and YYNGEE.